These 21 T cell receptor beta chains share one sample of origin, sequenced in a study of human CD8 memory T cell subsets. UMI-labeled 5' RACE was the method by which TCR beta libraries were made. TCRdb re-called the 5' RACE reads; one entry per CDR3 protein, DNA not given. The sample spans roughly 3,500 distinct CDR3 sequences; the ten largest clones claim about 20%. Sequencing was performed on CD8+ T cells from PBMCs. The receptor source for this set is a human donor in good health.

V gene TRBV21-1 combines with J gene TRBJ2-2; TCRdb indicates TRBD2, and absent DNA this call remains unverified. TRBV21-1 is reported as a pseudogene. This CDR3 region has 17 residues. The CDR3 sequence is CASSSPGLAGETGELFF.

This clonotype is medium-sized (0.01 to 0.1%) by frequency. The gene calls are TRBV5-5 and TRBJ1-1. The germline gives CDR1 SGHKS, CDR2 YYEKEE (reference sequence). CDR3 length equals 12 residues. The chain's CDR3 is CASSLVGTEAFF. Filled out from reference TRBV5-5 and TRBJ1-1, the complete variable domain reads DAGVTQSPTHLIKTRGQQVTLRCSPISGHKSVSWYQQVLGQGPQFIFQYYEKEERGRGNFPDRFSARQFPNYSSELNVNALLLGDSALYLCASSLVGTEAFFGQGTRLTVV.

Its frequency marks this clonotype as medium-sized. The chain couples TRBV2 to TRBJ2-3; TCRdb's D call, TRBD2, is unchecked because there is no DNA. Germline V gene data show CDR1 as SNHLY and CDR2 as FYNNEI. The CDR3 extends over 17 amino acids. The CDR3 is CASSGEQSYFSTDTQYF.

This clonotype ranks as medium-sized in terms of frequency. The V gene is TRBV20-1, the J gene TRBJ2-3; TCRdb selects TRBD2, and the lack of DNA leaves this call unchecked. CDR1 and CDR2 (germline): DFQATT, SNEGSKA (reference sequence). The CDR3 is 16 amino acids. Here the CDR3 reads CSARDRKRVAADTQYF.

This chain joins TRBV6-1 and TRBJ1-1; TCRdb names TRBD1, which stays unverified in the absence of DNA. The CDR3 has 16 amino acids. Germline lookup yields CDR1 MNHNS and CDR2 SASEGT. The CDR3 spells CASSDFWARSVTEAFF.

Considering frequency, this clonotype is medium-sized. V and J are TRBV27 and TRBJ1-5. Germline V gene lookup returns CDR1 MNHEY and CDR2 SMNVEV (reference sequence). This CDR3 comprises 15 residues. The CDR3 loop is CASQELGYSNQPQHF.

V and J are TRBV18 and TRBJ2-7; TCRdb proposes TRBD1, but this gene call is untestable without DNA. This CDR3 has 14 amino acids. Germline V gives CDR1 KGHSH, CDR2 LQKENI. CDR3 residues: CASSPGDRYYEQYF.

J is TRBJ2-7 and V is TRBV12-5; TCRdb's D call of TRBD1 is untestable without DNA. Per the germline V gene, CDR1 is LGHNT and CDR2 is FRNRAP. The CDR3 loop spans 14 amino acids. The CDR3 loop is CASATGQASDEQYF.

This chain joins TRBV28 and TRBJ2-7; TCRdb names TRBD1, which stays unverified in the absence of DNA. The germline V gene has CDR1 MDHEN and CDR2 SYDVKM. The CDR3 runs to 13 residues. The CDR3 spells CASSPPDHYEQYF.

The chain has TRBV20-1 and TRBJ2-5. CDR3 length equals 16 residues. Germline V gene data show CDR1 as DFQATT and CDR2 as SNEGSKA (reference sequence). CDR3 sequence: CSARDPERRDQETQYF.

The chain combines TRBV20-1 with TRBJ2-1; TCRdb designates TRBD2, a call that cannot be tested without DNA. The CDR3 extends over 17 amino acids. Germline loops: CDR1 DFQATT, CDR2 SNEGSKA (reference sequence). CDR3 protein: CSARELAGESSYNEQFF.

CDR3 protein: CSAEFPGGLYEQYF. The V call is TRBV29-1, the J call TRBJ2-7; TCRdb proposes TRBD1, but this gene call is untestable without DNA. CDR3 length: 14 amino acids. Looked up from germline, CDR1 is SQVTM and CDR2 is ANQGSEA.

This chain uses TRBV20-1 with TRBJ1-2. Looked up from germline, CDR1 is DFQATT and CDR2 is SNEGSKA (reference sequence). This CDR3 spans 13 amino acids. Here the CDR3 reads CSARAGLFSGYTF.

According to its frequency, this clonotype is medium-sized. V gene TRBV20-1 combines with J gene TRBJ2-3. Germline CDR1 is DFQATT and CDR2 is SNEGSKA (reference sequence). This CDR3 has 20 amino acids. CDR3: CSASGLGVTNLVKTTDTQYF.

By frequency, this clonotype registers medium-sized (0.01 to 0.1%). J is TRBJ2-2 and V is TRBV24-1; TCRdb names TRBD1, which stays unverified in the absence of DNA. The CDR3 spans 16 residues. Germline loops: CDR1 KGHDR, CDR2 SFDVKD. This CDR3 is CATSDRKDTLAGELFF.

V gene TRBV28 combines with J gene TRBJ2-1; the D call from TCRdb, TRBD2, cannot be confirmed without DNA. The germline V gene encodes CDR1 MDHEN and CDR2 SYDVKM. The CDR3 length is 15 residues. This CDR3 is CASSFRGTSGNEQFF.

This chain joins TRBV9 and TRBJ2-1. The CDR3 is made up of 16 amino acids. CDR1 SGDLS and CDR2 YYNGEE come from the germline V gene. This CDR3 is CASSVVNDPSYNEQFF.

The chain is built from TRBV27 and TRBJ2-1; TCRdb lists TRBD2, though no DNA is available to test this call. This CDR3 contains 16 residues. Per germline, CDR1 MNHEY and CDR2 SMNVEV (reference sequence). The CDR3 is CASRQGLAETYNEQFF.

This clonotype registers medium-sized by frequency. V is TRBV7-8 and J is TRBJ2-1. In germline, CDR1 is SGHVS, CDR2 FQNEAQ. CDR3 size: 14 residues. The CDR3 loop is CASSLEAKYNEQFF. The entire variable domain, with the rest obtained from reference TRBV7-8 and TRBJ2-1, is as follows: GAGVSQSPRYKVAKRGQDVALRCDPISGHVSLFWYQQALGQGPEFLTYFQNEAQLDKSGLPSDRFFAERPEGSVSTLKIQRTQQEDSAVYLCASSLEAKYNEQFFGPGTRLTVL.

This clonotype is classed as large by frequency. The V and J genes are TRBV7-3 and TRBJ1-5; TCRdb picks TRBD1, but there is no DNA to check that call. The CDR3 is 15 residues long. The V gene's germline CDR1 is SGHTA and CDR2 FQGTGA. CDR3 sequence reads: CASSLSGQTNQPQHF.

This chain uses TRBV5-1 with TRBJ2-3; the D gene TCRdb calls, TRBD2, cannot be checked with no DNA. The CDR3 has 15 amino acids. Germline V CDR1 and CDR2: SGHRS, YFSETQ. This chain's CDR3 is CASSYYSGGADTQYF.